This T cell receptor (beta chain) was sequenced for a study of T-cell reconstitution after alpha-beta-depleted transplantation in children. The CDR3 runs 16 residues. V shed 2 bases, J shed 8 bases, and the junction held 12 bases outside the gene matches. Germline V gives CDR1 MNHEY, CDR2 SMNVEV (reference sequence). A library of TCRbeta sequences, prepared with unique molecular identifiers, was generated. TCRdb re-analysed the PCR reads in MiXCR, keeping a single row per CDR3 protein. The sample records about 230,000 distinct CDR3 sequences, approximately 12% being singletons. The sequencing used PBMCs from the stem cell graft donor, collected from the stem cell graft. This sequence originates from a human donor who donated a stem cell graft to a child with acute lymphoblastic leukemia. This chain connects TRBV27 to TRBJ2-1, with TRBD1 matching over 7 bases. CDR3 sequence (DNA): TGTGCCAGCAGTTTAAAAACAGGGGTAGTTATCTATGAGCAGTTCTTC. Residues: CASSLKTGVVIYEQFF.